The 28 T cell receptor beta chains below all came from one sample that was sequenced in a study of cytomegalovirus exposure and HLA in healthy donors (dated by TCRdb to about 2017). The method behind the library was the immunoSEQ multiplex PCR assay. A mixture of 60 forward primers for TCR Vbeta segments and 13 reverse primers for TCR Jbeta segments was used in the multiplex PCR. The source is immuneACCESS, and TCRdb retained only in-frame sequences with V and J called. Part of the clones is not carried over; for the studies checked, unresolved V genes explain less than half of this, and the remainder is unexplained. Here the sample has 100,000 to 120,000 clones; approximately 83% occur a single time. The top ten constitute about 1.8% of the sample. The sequencing sample was made of PBMCs. These receptors all come from a man in his forties or fifties in good health and CMV-seronegative.

This clone was observed a handful of times. This chain connects TRBV19 to TRBJ2-7; the match to TRBD1 covers 9 bases. The CDR3 spans 15 residues. The V gene's germline CDR1 is LNHDA and CDR2 SQIVND (reference sequence). The V segment lost 3 bases and the J segment 3 bases; nucleotides outside the gene matches: 6. DNA for the CDR3: TGTGCCAGTAGTATCCAGAGGACAGGGGTCTACGAGCAGTACTTC. As protein: CASSIQRTGVYEQYF. Full variable domain (outside the CDR3, taken from reference TRBV19 and TRBJ2-7): DGGITQSPKYLFRKEGQNVTLSCEQNLNHDAMYWYRQDPGQGLRLIYYSQIVNDFQKGDIAEGYSVSREKKESFPLTVTSAQKNPTAFYLCASSIQRTGVYEQYFGPGTRLTVT.

The chain joins TRBV7-2 to TRBJ2-3; weak D call: TRBD2 (6 bases). V was pared by 4 bases and J by 4 bases, with 15 bases between. Germline CDR1 is SGHTA and CDR2 is FQGNSA. This CDR3 spans 15 amino acids. CDR3 amino acids: CASSYPTRSADTQYF. CDR3 nucleotides: TGTGCCAGCAGCTACCCGACTAGGAGCGCAGATACGCAGTATTTT.

There are a few counts of this clone. The chain links TRBV6-1 to TRBJ1-1, with D tentatively TRBD1 (5 bases). The CDR3 length is 14 residues. V dropped 3 bases and J dropped 5 bases, with 13 bases sitting between them. CDR1 is MNHNS and CDR2 is SASEGT in the germline V gene. CDR3 in amino acids: CASSDRGFGTEAFF. As DNA, the CDR3 is TGTGCCAGCAGTGATCGGGGGTTTGGGACTGAAGCTTTCTTT.

The chain carries TRBV5-1 and TRBJ2-7; TRBD2 might be the D (6 bases). CDR3 length: 14 residues. Germline V lookup: CDR1 SGHRS, CDR2 YFSETQ. V gave up 4 bases and J gave up 6 bases, with 17 bases separating them. CDR3 nucleotide sequence: TGCGCCAGCAGCCGGCGGGACCCCGTGGGCGAGCAGTACTTC. This sequence encodes CASSRRDPVGEQYF. Full variable domain (missing parts from reference TRBV5-1 and TRBJ2-7): KAGVTQTPRYLIKTRGQQVTLSCSPISGHRSVSWYQQTPGQGLQFLFEYFSETQRNKGNFPGRFSGRQFSNSRSEMNVSTLELGDSALYLCASSRRDPVGEQYFGPGTRLTVT.

The chain carries TRBV15 and TRBJ1-5; D ambiguous. The germline CDR1 and CDR2 sequences are LNHNV and YYDKDF (reference sequence). This CDR3 has 15 residues. Trimming left V 1 base short and J 5 bases short, with 12 bases between. CDR3 nucleotide sequence: TGTGCCACCAGCAGAGGAACAGCATACTATCAGCCCCAGCATTTT. This gives the protein CATSRGTAYYQPQHF.

This clone was observed a single time. This sequence joins TRBV7-6 and TRBJ1-1, with D maybe TRBD1 (5 bases). Germline assignment: CDR1 SGHVS and CDR2 FNYEAQ. With 1 base removed from V and 3 bases from J, the gap between germline ends came to 6 bases. The CDR3 sequence is 13 residues long. The CDR3 here is CASSLEGDTEAFF. The CDR3 nucleotides are TGTGCCAGCAGCTTAGAAGGGGACACTGAAGCTTTCTTT.

This chain links TRBV6-4 with TRBJ1-6; D is unresolved. Trimming left V 8 bases short and J 2 bases short, with 7 bases between. CDR3 length: 13 amino acids. CDR1 is MRHNA and CDR2 is SNTAGT in the germline V gene. The CDR3 sequence: CASSVAYNSPLHF. DNA of the CDR3: TGTGCCAGCTCGGTGGCCTATAATTCACCCCTCCACTTT.

The CDR3 protein is CATTGKHTDTQYF. CDR3 DNA: TGTGCAACCACAGGGAAACACACAGATACGCAGTATTTT. This chain uses TRBV6-5 with TRBJ2-3; D is possibly TRBD1 (6 bases). This CDR3 has 13 amino acids. Germline V CDR1 and CDR2: MNHEY, SVGAGI.

The chain couples TRBV28 to TRBJ1-5; D is unclear. Germline lookup yields CDR1 MDHEN and CDR2 SYDVKM. CDR3 length: 14 residues. Trimming took 2 bases from V and 2 from J, leaving 7 bases between them. CDR3: CASSLAQRNQPQHF. As DNA, the CDR3 is TGTGCCAGCAGTTTAGCACAGCGCAATCAGCCCCAGCATTTT.

This rearrangement joins TRBV30 to TRBJ1-4; no clear D. CDR1 GTSNPN and CDR2 SVGIG come from the germline V gene (reference sequence). V shed 2 bases and J shed 3 bases, with 7 bases lying between them. CDR3 length equals 13 residues. CDR3: CAWSRRANEKLFF. The CDR3 bases are TGTGCCTGGAGTAGAAGAGCTAATGAAAAACTGTTTTTT.

The rearrangement uses TRBV7-2 and TRBJ2-7; D possibly corresponds to TRBD1 (6 bases). The CDR3 runs to 14 residues. Germline values: CDR1 SGHTA, CDR2 FQGNSA. V was clipped by 5 bases and J by 4 bases, with 15 bases between them. The CDR3 DNA follows: TGTGCCAGCAGCCCCTTGGGGGCCGGGTACGAGCAGTACTTC. Its translation: CASSPLGAGYEQYF.

The V call is TRBV28, the J call TRBJ1-2; perhaps TRBD1 as D (6 bases). Germline CDR1 MDHEN, CDR2 SYDVKM. This CDR3 comprises 16 residues. Trimming cost V 3 bases and J 3 bases, with 17 bases left between them. The CDR3: CASSFLSGGRDYGYTF. The CDR3 DNA reads as TGTGCCAGCAGTTTCCTCTCGGGGGGCAGAGACTATGGCTACACCTTC.

This sequence joins TRBV18 and TRBJ1-4; 7 bases fit TRBD1. Germline loops: CDR1 KGHSH, CDR2 LQKENI. This CDR3 contains 16 residues. V trimming: 3 bases; J trimming: 7 bases; junction bases outside the gene matches: 11. The CDR3 nucleotides read TGTGCCAGCTCACCCCTCCGACAGGGTAATGGTGAAAAACTGTTTTTT. Translating it yields CASSPLRQGNGEKLFF. Full variable domain (rest looked up from reference TRBV18 and TRBJ1-4): NAGVMQNPRHLVRRRGQEARLRCSPMKGHSHVYWYRQLPEEGLKFMVYLQKENIIDESGMPKERFSAEFPKEGPSILRIQQVVRGDSAAYFCASSPLRQGNGEKLFFGSGTQLSVL.

The genes are TRBV6-1 and TRBJ1-5; 7 bases line up with TRBD1. Unmatched junction bases numbered 6, after V lost 6 bases and J lost 7 bases. Germline V gene data show CDR1 as MNHNS and CDR2 as SASEGT. The CDR3 length is 13 residues. The CDR3 protein is CASRGGGEQPQHF. The CDR3 DNA is TGTGCCAGCAGAGGAGGGGGCGAACAGCCCCAGCATTTT.

This rearrangement joins TRBV19 to TRBJ1-1, with D hard to call. Trimming pared 3 bases from V and 0 bases from J, leaving 5 bases between. Germline V lookup: CDR1 LNHDA, CDR2 SQIVND (reference sequence). This CDR3 spans 13 amino acids. CDR3: CASSITVNTEAFF. CDR3 sequence (DNA): TGTGCCAGTAGTATTACAGTGAACACTGAAGCTTTCTTT.

The chain uses TRBV5-4 and TRBJ2-7; 7 bases align to TRBD1. The length of the CDR3 is 15 residues. With 5 bases clipped from V and 3 bases from J, the junction kept 11 bases outside the gene matches. Germline values: CDR1 SGHNT, CDR2 YYREEE (reference sequence). DNA for the CDR3: TGTGCCAGCAGTTACATTACAGGGGCGGGCTACGAGCAGTACTTC. Translated, it gives CASSYITGAGYEQYF.

The chain uses TRBV5-4 and TRBJ1-3; D is possibly TRBD1 (5 bases). This CDR3 has 15 amino acids. CDR1 SGHNT and CDR2 YYREEE come from the germline V gene (reference sequence). V was cut by 0 bases and J by 4 bases, with 11 bases left in between. The CDR3 nucleotides read TGTGCCAGCAGCTTGGGCCCAGGGCTAGGAAACACCATATATTTT. This gives the protein CASSLGPGLGNTIYF.

V usage is TRBV13 and J usage is TRBJ2-3, with D maybe TRBD2 (6 bases). The V end lost 5 bases, the J end lost 4 bases, and 22 bases lay between the germline ends. The germline gives CDR1 PRHDT, CDR2 FYEKMQ (reference sequence). The CDR3 spans 17 residues. As DNA, the CDR3 is TGTGCCAGCAGCCCCTGGCTTGGGGGGATGGCGGCAGATACGCAGTATTTT. This codes for CASSPWLGGMAADTQYF.

This clone was observed once. The chain combines TRBV28 with TRBJ1-1; D call uncertain. The germline gives CDR1 MDHEN, CDR2 SYDVKM. The CDR3 covers 13 residues. V lost 2 bases, J lost 7 bases, and 11 bases lay in between. The CDR3 coding sequence is TGTGCCAGCAGTTTACTACCGGGTCTTGAAGCTTTCTTT. As protein: CASSLLPGLEAFF.

This chain uses TRBV30 with TRBJ1-5, with a weak D call TRBD1 (5 bases). Trimming removed 5 bases from V and 5 bases from J, with 16 bases in between. The CDR3 has 14 residues. Germline CDR1 and CDR2: GTSNPN and SVGIG (reference sequence). The CDR3 DNA reads as TGTGCCTGGGGGGGGAAGGGTGGCTATCAGCCCCAGCATTTT. Its protein is CAWGGKGGYQPQHF.

The V and J genes are TRBV7-9 and TRBJ2-3; TRBD2 agrees at 13 bases. CDR3 length equals 18 residues. Trimming at V came to 5 bases and at J to 1 base, leaving 9 bases not matched to a gene. Germline V gives CDR1 SEHNR, CDR2 FQNEAQ (reference sequence). CDR3 amino acids: CASSRTSGGAVGTDTQYF. The CDR3 DNA is TGTGCCAGCAGCCGAACTAGCGGGGGGGCCGTAGGCACAGATACGCAGTATTTT.

CDR3 nucleotides: TGTGCCAGTAGTATCGGCGGGAACAGGCCCTACTATGGCTACACCTTC. It is translated as CASSIGGNRPYYGYTF. The chain links TRBV19 to TRBJ1-2, with D perhaps matching TRBD1 (5 bases). V was clipped by 3 bases and J by 3 bases, with 17 bases between them. The CDR3 contains 16 residues. CDR1 is LNHDA and CDR2 is SQIVND in the germline V gene (reference sequence).

The V and J genes are TRBV7-2 and TRBJ2-5; D call uncertain. Trimming took 0 bases from V and 5 from J, leaving 4 bases between them. The germline V gene has CDR1 SGHTA and CDR2 FQGNSA. The CDR3 has 12 residues. CDR3 sequence (DNA): TGTGCCAGCAGCTTAGCGAGGGAGACCCAGTACTTC. This translates into CASSLARETQYF.

The chain uses TRBV7-9 and TRBJ2-5, with 8 bases matching TRBD2. The CDR3 is 14 amino acids. J was trimmed by 5 bases and V by 5 bases; bases with no gene match: 7. From germline, CDR1 is SEHNR and CDR2 FQNEAQ (reference sequence). The CDR3 region is CASSPSGGAETQYF. For the CDR3, the DNA is TGTGCCAGCAGCCCCTCCGGGGGGGCGGAGACCCAGTACTTC.

This rearrangement joins TRBV28 to TRBJ2-6; no clear D. CDR3 length: 16 residues. Germline V gene data show CDR1 as MDHEN and CDR2 as SYDVKM. The V end lost 6 bases, the J end lost 0 bases, and 12 bases lay between the germline ends. The CDR3 here is CASSQATISGANVLTF. The CDR3 DNA sequence: TGTGCCAGCAGCCAAGCCACGATCTCTGGGGCCAACGTCCTGACTTTC.

The chain combines TRBV5-1 with TRBJ2-2; weak D call: TRBD2 (6 bases). This CDR3 has 15 amino acids. Looked up from germline, CDR1 is SGHRS and CDR2 is YFSETQ. The V gene lost 6 bases and the J gene lost 5 bases, with 17 bases spanning the gap. The CDR3: CASTPSPGATGELFF. CDR3 DNA: TGCGCCAGCACTCCGTCTCCGGGAGCTACCGGGGAGCTGTTTTTT.

This clone was counted a single time. The chain recombines TRBV6-5 with TRBJ2-5, with D perhaps matching TRBD2 (5 bases). Germline lookup yields CDR1 MNHEY and CDR2 SVGAGI. The CDR3 is 14 residues long. V was clipped by 4 bases and J by 2 bases, with 11 bases between them. The CDR3 region is CASSSWTGQETQYF. CDR3 nucleotides: TGTGCCAGCAGTTCTTGGACTGGGCAAGAGACCCAGTACTTC.

The chain joins TRBV5-4 to TRBJ1-2, with 7 bases lining up with TRBD1. This CDR3 contains 13 residues. Germline assignment: CDR1 SGHNT and CDR2 YYREEE (reference sequence). Germline trimming cut 4 bases from V and 8 bases from J; bases unmatched to any gene: 8. CDR3 region: CASSLTGIGGYTF. The CDR3 DNA reads TGTGCCAGCAGCCTGACAGGGATTGGAGGCTACACCTTC.